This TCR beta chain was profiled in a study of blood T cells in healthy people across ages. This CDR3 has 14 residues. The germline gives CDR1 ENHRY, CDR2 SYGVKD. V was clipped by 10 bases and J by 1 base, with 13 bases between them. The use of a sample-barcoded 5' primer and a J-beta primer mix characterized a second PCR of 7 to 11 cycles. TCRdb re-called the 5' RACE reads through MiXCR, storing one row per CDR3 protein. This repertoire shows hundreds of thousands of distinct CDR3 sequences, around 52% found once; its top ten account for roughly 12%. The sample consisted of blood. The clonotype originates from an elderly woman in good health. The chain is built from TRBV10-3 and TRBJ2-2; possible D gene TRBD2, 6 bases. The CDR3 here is CATLGGLNTGELFF. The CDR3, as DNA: TGTGCCACCCTCGGAGGGCTGAACACCGGGGAGCTGTTTTTT.